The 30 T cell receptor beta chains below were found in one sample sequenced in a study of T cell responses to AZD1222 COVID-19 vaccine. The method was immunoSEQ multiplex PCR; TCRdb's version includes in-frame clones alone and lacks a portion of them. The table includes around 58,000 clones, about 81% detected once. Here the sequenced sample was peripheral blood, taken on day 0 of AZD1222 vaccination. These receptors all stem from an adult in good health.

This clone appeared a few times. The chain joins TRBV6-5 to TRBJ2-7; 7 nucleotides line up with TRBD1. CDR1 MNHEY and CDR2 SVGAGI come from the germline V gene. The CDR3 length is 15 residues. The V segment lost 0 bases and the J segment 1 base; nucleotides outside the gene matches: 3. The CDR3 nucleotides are TGTGCCAGCAGTTACTCCTCGGGACAGTCCTACGAGCAGTACTTC. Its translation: CASSYSSGQSYEQYF.

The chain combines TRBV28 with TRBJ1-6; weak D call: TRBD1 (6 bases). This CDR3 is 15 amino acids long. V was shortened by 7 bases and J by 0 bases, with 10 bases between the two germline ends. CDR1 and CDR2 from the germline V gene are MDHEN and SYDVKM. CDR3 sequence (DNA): TGTGCCAGCATGGACAGTTTCTCCTATAATTCACCCCTCCACTTT. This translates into CASMDSFSYNSPLHF. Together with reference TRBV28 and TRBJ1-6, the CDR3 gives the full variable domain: DVKVTQSSRYLVKRTGEKVFLECVQDMDHENMFWYRQDPGLGLRLIYFSYDVKMKEKGDIPEGYSVSREKKERFSLILESASTNQTSMYLCASMDSFSYNSPLHFGNGTRLTVT.

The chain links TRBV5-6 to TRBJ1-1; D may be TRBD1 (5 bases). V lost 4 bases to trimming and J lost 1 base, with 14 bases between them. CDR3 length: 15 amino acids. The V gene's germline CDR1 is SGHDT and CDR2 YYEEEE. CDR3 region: CASSTRGAGNTEAFF. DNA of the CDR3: TGTGCCAGCAGCACGAGGGGCGCCGGGAACACTGAAGCTTTCTTT. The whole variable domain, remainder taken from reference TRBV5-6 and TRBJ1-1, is DAGVTQSPTHLIKTRGQQVTLRCSPKSGHDTVSWYQQALGQGPQFIFQYYEEEERQRGNFPDRFSGHQFPNYSSELNVNALLLGDSALYLCASSTRGAGNTEAFFGQGTRLTVV.

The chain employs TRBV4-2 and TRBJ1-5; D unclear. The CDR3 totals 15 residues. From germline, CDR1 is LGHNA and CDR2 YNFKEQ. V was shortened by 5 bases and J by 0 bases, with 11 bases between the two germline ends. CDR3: CASSGEGISNQPQHF. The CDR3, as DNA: TGTGCCAGCAGCGGGGAAGGGATTAGCAATCAGCCCCAGCATTTT.

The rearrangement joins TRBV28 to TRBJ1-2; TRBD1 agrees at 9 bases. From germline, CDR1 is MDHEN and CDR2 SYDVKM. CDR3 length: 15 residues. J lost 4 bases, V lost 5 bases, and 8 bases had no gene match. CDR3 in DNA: TGTGCCAGCAGTCCCGGGACAGGGTATATCTATGGCTACACCTTC. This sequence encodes CASSPGTGYIYGYTF.

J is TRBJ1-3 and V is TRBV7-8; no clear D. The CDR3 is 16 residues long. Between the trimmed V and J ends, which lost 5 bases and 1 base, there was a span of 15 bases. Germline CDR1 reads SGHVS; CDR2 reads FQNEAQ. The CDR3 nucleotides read TGTGCCAGCAGCCTACTCGCGACCGCGTCTGGAAACACCATATATTTT. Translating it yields CASSLLATASGNTIYF.

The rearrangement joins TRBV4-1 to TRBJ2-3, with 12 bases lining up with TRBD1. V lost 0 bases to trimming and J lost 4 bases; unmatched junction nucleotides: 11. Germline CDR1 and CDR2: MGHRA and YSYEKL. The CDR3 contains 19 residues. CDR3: CASSQDRAWGTGGPDTQYF. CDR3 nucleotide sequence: TGCGCCAGCAGCCAAGATCGGGCTTGGGGGACAGGGGGCCCAGATACGCAGTATTTT.

In DNA, the CDR3 is TGTGCCAGCAGCCACGGGACAGCCTACGAGCAGTACTTC. As protein: CASSHGTAYEQYF. The V call is TRBV5-4, the J call TRBJ2-7; TRBD1 matches 7 bases. CDR3 size: 13 residues. Germline values: CDR1 SGHNT, CDR2 YYREEE (reference sequence). With V trimmed by 4 bases and J by 2 bases, 3 bases remained unmatched.

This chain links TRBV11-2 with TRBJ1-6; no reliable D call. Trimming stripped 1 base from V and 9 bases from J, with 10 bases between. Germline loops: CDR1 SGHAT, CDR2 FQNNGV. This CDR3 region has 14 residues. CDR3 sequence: CASSLVPMSSPLHF. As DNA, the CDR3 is TGTGCCAGCAGCTTAGTTCCCATGAGTTCACCCCTCCACTTT.

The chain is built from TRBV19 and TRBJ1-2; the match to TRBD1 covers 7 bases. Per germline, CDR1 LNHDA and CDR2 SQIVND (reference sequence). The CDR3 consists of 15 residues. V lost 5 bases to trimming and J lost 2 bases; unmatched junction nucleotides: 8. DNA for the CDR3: TGTGCCAGTAGTGGAACCCTGACAGGGAACTATGGCTACACCTTC. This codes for CASSGTLTGNYGYTF.

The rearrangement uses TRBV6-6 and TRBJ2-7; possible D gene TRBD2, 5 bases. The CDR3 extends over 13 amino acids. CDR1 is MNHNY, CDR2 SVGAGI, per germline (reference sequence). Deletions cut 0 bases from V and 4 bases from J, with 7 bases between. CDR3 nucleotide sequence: TGTGCCAGCAGTTACTCGACTAATTACGAGCAGTACTTC. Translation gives CASSYSTNYEQYF.

This chain's CDR3 is CASSLKAGAAQPQHF. In DNA form, the CDR3 reads TGTGCCAGCAGCCTTAAGGCGGGGGCAGCGCAGCCCCAGCATTTT. The rearrangement links TRBV7-8 to TRBJ1-5; weak D call: TRBD1 (6 bases). There are 15 residues in the CDR3. Germline CDR1 is SGHVS and CDR2 is FQNEAQ. Trimming pared 5 bases from V and 7 bases from J, leaving 18 bases between.

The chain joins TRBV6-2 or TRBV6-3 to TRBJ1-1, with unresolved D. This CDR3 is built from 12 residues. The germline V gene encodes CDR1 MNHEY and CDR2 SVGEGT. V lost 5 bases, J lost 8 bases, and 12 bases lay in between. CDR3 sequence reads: CASSRTLEEAFF. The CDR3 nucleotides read TGTGCCAGCAGTCGAACCCTCGAAGAAGCTTTCTTT.

The CDR3 coding sequence is TGTGCCTGGAGTGTACAAAGCGTTAGCTCCTACAATGAGCAGTTCTTC. It specifies CAWSVQSVSSYNEQFF. The chain joins TRBV30 to TRBJ2-1; D is unclear. Germline V gene lookup returns CDR1 GTSNPN and CDR2 SVGIG (reference sequence). The ends were cut back, 0 bases at V and 0 bases at J, with 12 bases in the middle. The CDR3 has 16 residues.

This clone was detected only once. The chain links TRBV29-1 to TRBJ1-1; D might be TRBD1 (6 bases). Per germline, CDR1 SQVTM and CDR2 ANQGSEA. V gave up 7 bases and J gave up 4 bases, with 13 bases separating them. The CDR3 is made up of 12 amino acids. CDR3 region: CSEYRVATEAFF. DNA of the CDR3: TGCAGCGAGTACAGGGTGGCCACTGAAGCTTTCTTT.

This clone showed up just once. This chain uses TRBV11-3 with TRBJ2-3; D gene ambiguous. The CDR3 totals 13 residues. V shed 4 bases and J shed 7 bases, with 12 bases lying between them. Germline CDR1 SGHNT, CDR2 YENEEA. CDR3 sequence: CASSSRREHTQYF. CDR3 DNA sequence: TGTGCCAGCAGCTCCCGTAGGGAACATACGCAGTATTTT.

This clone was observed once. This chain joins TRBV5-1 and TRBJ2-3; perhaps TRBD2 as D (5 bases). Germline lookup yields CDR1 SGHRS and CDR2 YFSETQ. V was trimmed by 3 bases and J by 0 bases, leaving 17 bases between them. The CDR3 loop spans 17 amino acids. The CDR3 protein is CASSSPGRVPSTDTQYF. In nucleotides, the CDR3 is TGCGCCAGCAGCTCACCCGGGCGGGTCCCTAGCACAGATACGCAGTATTTT.

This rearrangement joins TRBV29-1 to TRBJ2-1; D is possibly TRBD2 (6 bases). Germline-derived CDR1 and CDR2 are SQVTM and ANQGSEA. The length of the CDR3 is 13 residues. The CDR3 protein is CSADGRLGNEQFF. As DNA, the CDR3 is TGCAGTGCTGATGGGAGGTTGGGGAATGAGCAGTTCTTC.

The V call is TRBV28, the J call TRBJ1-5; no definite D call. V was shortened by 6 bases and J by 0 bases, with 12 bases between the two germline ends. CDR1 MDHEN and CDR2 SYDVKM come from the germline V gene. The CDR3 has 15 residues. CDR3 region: CASSNNDFSNQPQHF. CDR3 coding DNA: TGTGCCAGCAGCAATAACGACTTTAGCAATCAGCCCCAGCATTTT.

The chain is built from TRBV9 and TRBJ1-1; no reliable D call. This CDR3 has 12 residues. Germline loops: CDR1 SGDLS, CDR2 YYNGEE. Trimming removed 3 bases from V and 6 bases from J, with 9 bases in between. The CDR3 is CASSAEGSEAFF. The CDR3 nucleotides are TGTGCCAGCAGCGCTGAGGGTTCTGAAGCTTTCTTT.

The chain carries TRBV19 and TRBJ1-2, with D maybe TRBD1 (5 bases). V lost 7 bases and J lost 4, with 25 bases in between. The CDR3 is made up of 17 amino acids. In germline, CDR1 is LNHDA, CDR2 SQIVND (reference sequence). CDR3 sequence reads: CASTPGSGKGAGYGYTF. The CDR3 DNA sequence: TGTGCCAGTACCCCGGGGTCCGGGAAAGGGGCAGGCTATGGCTACACCTTC.

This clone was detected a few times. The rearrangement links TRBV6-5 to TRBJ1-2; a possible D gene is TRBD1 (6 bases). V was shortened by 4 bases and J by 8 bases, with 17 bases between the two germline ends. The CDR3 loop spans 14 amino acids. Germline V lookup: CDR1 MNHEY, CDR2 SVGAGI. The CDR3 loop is CASSFTLTGTGYTF. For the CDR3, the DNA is TGTGCCAGCAGTTTCACTTTAACAGGGACCGGCTACACCTTC.

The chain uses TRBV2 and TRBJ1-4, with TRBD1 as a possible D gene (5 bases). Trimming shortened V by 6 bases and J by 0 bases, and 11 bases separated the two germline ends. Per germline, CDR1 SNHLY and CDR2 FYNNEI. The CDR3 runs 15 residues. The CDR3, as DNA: TGTGCCAGCAGGCGACAGATTACAACTAATGAAAAACTGTTTTTT. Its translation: CASRRQITTNEKLFF.

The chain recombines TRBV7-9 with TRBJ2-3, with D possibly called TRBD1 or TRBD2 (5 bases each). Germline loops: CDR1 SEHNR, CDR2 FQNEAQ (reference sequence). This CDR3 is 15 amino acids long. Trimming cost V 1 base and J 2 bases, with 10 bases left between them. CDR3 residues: CASSLDGGYTDTQYF. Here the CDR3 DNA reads TGTGCCAGCAGCTTAGATGGGGGATACACAGATACGCAGTATTTT.

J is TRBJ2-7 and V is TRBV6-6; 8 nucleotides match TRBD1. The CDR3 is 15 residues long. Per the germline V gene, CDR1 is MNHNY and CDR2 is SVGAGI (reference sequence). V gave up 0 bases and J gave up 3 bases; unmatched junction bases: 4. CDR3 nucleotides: TGTGCCAGCAGTTACTCGACAGGGGACTTCTACGAGCAGTACTTC. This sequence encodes CASSYSTGDFYEQYF.

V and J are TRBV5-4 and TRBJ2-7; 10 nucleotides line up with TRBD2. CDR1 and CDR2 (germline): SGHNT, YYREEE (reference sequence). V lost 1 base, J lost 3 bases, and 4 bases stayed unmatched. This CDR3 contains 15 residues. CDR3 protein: CASSLWASGSYEQYF. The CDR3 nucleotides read TGTGCCAGCAGCTTGTGGGCTAGCGGGAGCTACGAGCAGTACTTC.

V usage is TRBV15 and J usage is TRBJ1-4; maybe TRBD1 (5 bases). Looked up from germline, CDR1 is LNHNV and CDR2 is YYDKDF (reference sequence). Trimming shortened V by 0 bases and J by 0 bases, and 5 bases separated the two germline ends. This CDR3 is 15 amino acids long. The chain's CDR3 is CATSREGATNEKLFF. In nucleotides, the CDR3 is TGTGCCACCAGCAGAGAGGGGGCAACTAATGAAAAACTGTTTTTT.

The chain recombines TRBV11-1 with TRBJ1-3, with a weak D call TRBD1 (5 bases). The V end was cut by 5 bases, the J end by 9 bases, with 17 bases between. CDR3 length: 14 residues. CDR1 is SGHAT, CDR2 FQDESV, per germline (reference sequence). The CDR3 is CASSRPRDRATIYF. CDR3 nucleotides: TGTGCCAGCAGCCGACCCAGGGACCGGGCCACCATATATTTT.

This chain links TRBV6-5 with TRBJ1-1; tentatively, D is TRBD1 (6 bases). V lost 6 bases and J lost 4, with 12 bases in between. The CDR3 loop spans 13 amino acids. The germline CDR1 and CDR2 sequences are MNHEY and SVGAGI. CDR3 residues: CASRGAGITEAFF. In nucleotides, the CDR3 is TGTGCCAGCAGGGGGGCAGGGATCACTGAAGCTTTCTTT.

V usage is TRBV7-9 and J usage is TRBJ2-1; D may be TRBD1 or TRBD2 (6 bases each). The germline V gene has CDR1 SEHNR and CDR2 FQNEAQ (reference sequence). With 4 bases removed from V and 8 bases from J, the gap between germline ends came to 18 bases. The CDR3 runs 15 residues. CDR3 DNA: TGTGCCAGCAGCTCGGGGGAGGACCCAGGGGATGAGCAGTTCTTC. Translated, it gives CASSSGEDPGDEQFF.